A selection of T cell receptor beta chains follows, all from one sample in a study of PD-1 blockade in classical Hodgkin lymphoma. Generated by immunoSEQ multiplex PCR, the TCRdb table keeps only in-frame clones and is missing some. The sample comprises about 93,000 clones, 78% of which are singletons, and 9.4% rests with the top ten. Sequences were derived from peripheral blood mononuclear cells (PBMCs), sampled before the fourth cycle of nivolumab. These receptors were obtained from a human donor with classical Hodgkin lymphoma. CDR3s include the opening cysteine and the closing phenylalanine or tryptophan. The D gene is left open where the match is weak. The size entry is marked missing in some rows and otherwise reads once, few, many or a size class.

NA | TRBJ1-6 | TRBV6-5 | NA | CASSYAGTADNSPLHF | TGTGCCAGCAGTTACGCGGGGACCGCTGATAATTCACCCCTCCACTTT
NA | TRBJ1-6 | TRBV4-1 | NA | CASSQGRQSYNSPLHF | TGCGCCAGCAGCCAAGGACGTCAATCATATAATTCACCCCTCCACTTT
NA | TRBJ1-2 | TRBV7-9 | NA | CASSPPANYGYTF | TGTGCCAGCAGCCCCCCCGCGAACTATGGCTACACCTTC
NA | TRBJ1-3 | TRBV30 | NA | CAWSIGSSRSGNTIYF | TGTGCCTGGAGCATCGGCAGCTCCCGCTCTGGAAACACCATATATTTT
NA | TRBJ2-3 | TRBV2 | NA | CASGPQNIYISTDTQYF | TGTGCCAGCGGACCACAGAATATATACATAAGCACAGATACGCAGTATTTT
NA | TRBJ1-2 | TRBV7-2 | NA | CASSYGQLGSSYGYTF | TGTGCCAGCAGCTATGGACAGCTCGGTTCTTCCTATGGCTACACCTTC
NA | TRBJ2-7 | TRBV6-5 | NA | CASSYSGVPTGEQYF | TGTGCCAGCAGTTATAGCGGAGTCCCTACAGGGGAGCAGTACTTC
many | TRBJ2-7 | TRBV7-2 | NA | CASSLVSEQPYEQYF | TGTGCCAGCAGCTTAGTGTCAGAACAGCCCTACGAGCAGTACTTC
NA | TRBJ1-3 | TRBV5-1 | NA | CASSLGGIGNTIYF | TGCGCCAGCAGCTTGGGTGGGATCGGAAACACCATATATTTT
NA | TRBJ2-3 | TRBV2 | NA | CASSEEWGIGDTQYF | TGTGCCAGCAGTGAAGAGTGGGGAATAGGGGATACGCAGTATTTT
once | TRBJ2-2 | TRBV30 | TRBD1 | CAWRRDSWDGELFF | TGTGCCTGGAGACGGGACAGTTGGGACGGGGAGCTGTTTTTT
few | TRBJ1-4 | TRBV6-5 | NA | CASRSGLLEKLFF | TGTGCCAGCAGATCGGGGCTTTTGGAAAAACTGTTTTTT
once | TRBJ2-3 | TRBV19 | TRBD2 | CARRLEASGSTDTQYF | TGTGCCAGAAGGTTGGAGGCTAGCGGAAGCACAGATACGCAGTATTTT
few | TRBJ2-7 | TRBV19 | NA | CASSSTNLYEQYF | TGTGCCAGTAGTTCCACCAACTTGTACGAGCAGTACTTC
NA | TRBJ2-1 | TRBV5-1 | NA | CASSQEGLRSYNEQFF | TGCGCCAGCAGCCAGGAGGGCCTTCGCTCCTACAATGAGCAGTTCTTC
NA | TRBJ2-5 | TRBV10-3 | NA | CAISESEGPGAMETQYF | TGTGCCATCAGTGAGTCAGAGGGACCCGGAGCTATGGAGACCCAGTACTTC
once | TRBJ2-3 | TRBV7-3 | NA | CASSRMGYGRTDTQYF | TGTGCCAGCAGCCGTATGGGTTACGGCCGCACAGATACGCAGTATTTT
NA | TRBJ2-7 | TRBV11-3 | NA | CASSLFRGLAYEQYF | TGTGCCAGCAGCTTATTCCGGGGTCTAGCCTACGAGCAGTACTTC
NA | TRBJ2-6 | TRBV30 | TRBD2 | CAWSLGTRNANVLTF | TGTGCCTGGAGCCTAGGGACTAGAAACGCCAACGTCCTGACTTTC
NA | TRBJ1-1 | TRBV7-9 | NA | CASSLRGSNTEAFF | TGTGCCAGCAGCTTAAGGGGGTCGAACACTGAAGCTTTCTTT
NA | TRBJ1-2 | TRBV7-3 | TRBD1 | CASSWTGASGGYTF | TGTGCCAGCAGCTGGACAGGGGCAAGCGGAGGCTACACCTTC
few | TRBJ1-4 | TRBV6-6 | TRBD1 | CAIRQGDEKLFF | TGTGCCATACGACAGGGGGATGAAAAACTGTTTTTT
NA | TRBJ2-3 | TRBV28 | NA | CASSLPQSKDTQYF | TGTGCCAGCAGTTTACCACAATCCAAAGATACGCAGTATTTT
NA | TRBJ1-1 | TRBV7-9 | NA | CASSFSTEAFF | TGTGCCAGCAGCTTTAGCACTGAAGCTTTCTTT
NA | TRBJ1-1 | TRBV5-1 | NA | CASSSGNFRMNTEAFF | TGCGCCAGCAGCTCCGGGAACTTCCGAATGAACACTGAAGCTTTCTTT
NA | TRBJ1-2 | TRBV7-8 | TRBD1 | CASSLRTRDREKEGYTF | TGTGCCAGCAGCTTACGCACACGGGACAGGGAGAAGGAAGGCTACACCTTC
many | TRBJ1-1 | TRBV7-2 | NA | CASSLVGGGITEAFF | TGTGCCAGCAGCTTAGTGGGGGGAGGAATCACTGAAGCTTTCTTT
NA | TRBJ1-4 | TRBV19 | NA | CASSIDGQRNEKLFF | TGTGCCAGTAGTATAGACGGACAGCGGAATGAAAAACTGTTTTTT
NA | TRBJ1-2 | TRBV7-9 | TRBD1 | CASSPGQGAGAYGYTF | TGTGCCAGCAGCCCCGGACAGGGGGCAGGGGCCTATGGCTACACCTTC
NA | TRBJ1-1 | TRBV6-5 | NA | CASSNHRQDKAFF | TGTGCCAGCAGTAACCATCGACAGGATAAAGCTTTCTTT
few | TRBJ2-1 | TRBV9 | TRBD2 | CASSRTSGDNEQFF | TGTGCCAGCAGTAGGACTAGCGGAGACAATGAGCAGTTCTTC
few | TRBJ2-7 | TRBV18 | NA | CASSPLEGQGRIYEQYF | TGTGCCAGCTCACCATTGGAGGGCCAGGGGAGGATCTACGAGCAGTACTTC
NA | TRBJ2-3 | TRBV9 | TRBD2 | CASSVSGGRTDTQYF | TGTGCCAGCAGCGTAAGCGGGGGGCGCACAGATACGCAGTATTTT
NA | TRBJ2-2 | TRBV19 | TRBD2 | CASSKGLAGPELFF | TGTGCCAGTAGTAAGGGACTAGCGGGACCCGAGTTGTTTTTT
NA | TRBJ1-4 | TRBV19 | TRBD1 | CASSPRGQGIGTNEKLFF | TGTGCCAGTAGTCCCCGGGGACAGGGGATCGGCACTAATGAAAAACTGTTTTTT
NA | TRBJ2-7 | TRBV7-6 | TRBD1 | CASSRGTGTYEQYF | TGTGCCAGCAGCCGCGGGACAGGGACCTACGAGCAGTACTTC
NA | TRBJ1-3 | TRBV5-4 | TRBD1 | CASSLPGGSGNTIYF | TGTGCCAGCAGCTTACCAGGGGGATCTGGAAACACCATATATTTT
NA | TRBJ1-1 | TRBV11-1 | NA | CASSLGVNTEAFF | TGTGCCAGCAGCTTAGGGGTGAACACTGAAGCTTTCTTT
NA | TRBJ1-2 | TRBV7-9 | NA | CASSLSAYGYTF | TGTGCCAGCAGCTTAAGTGCGTATGGCTACACCTTC
many | TRBJ2-7 | TRBV4-1 | TRBD2 | CASSQDWGIVAGVSYEQYF | TGCGCCAGCAGCCAAGATTGGGGGATTGTTGCGGGAGTCTCCTACGAGCAGTACTTC
NA | TRBJ2-5 | TRBV9 | TRBD1 | CASSVGQGVETQYF | TGTGCCAGCAGCGTGGGACAGGGAGTAGAGACCCAGTACTTC
NA | TRBJ2-7 | TRBV19 | NA | CASSIFATYEQYF | TGTGCCAGTAGTATCTTCGCCACCTACGAGCAGTACTTC
NA | TRBJ2-3 | TRBV27 | TRBD1 | CASSRVGGPPTDTQYF | TGTGCCAGCAGCCGTGTAGGGGGCCCACCCACAGATACGCAGTATTTT
NA | TRBJ1-1 | TRBV28 | TRBD1 | CASSSPQGVLNTEAFF | TGTGCCAGCAGTTCCCCACAGGGGGTCCTGAACACTGAAGCTTTCTTT
few | TRBJ1-4 | TRBV4-2 | NA | CASTGREGEKLFF | TGTGCCAGCACGGGACGGGAAGGCGAAAAACTGTTTTTT
NA | TRBJ1-1 | TRBV11-3 | NA | CASSLAWNTEAFF | TGTGCCAGCAGCTTAGCCTGGAACACTGAAGCTTTCTTT
NA | TRBJ1-5 | TRBV2 | NA | CASSENRRANQPQHF | TGTGCCAGCAGTGAAAACAGACGGGCCAATCAGCCCCAGCATTTT
few | TRBJ1-1 | TRBV28 | NA | CASSSVNTEAFF | TGTGCCAGCAGTTCAGTGAACACTGAAGCTTTCTTT
NA | TRBJ2-3 | TRBV5-5 | TRBD2 | CASSLQRGRTDTQYF | TGTGCCAGCAGCTTGCAGCGGGGGCGCACAGATACGCAGTATTTT
NA | TRBJ1-1 | TRBV9 | NA | CASSGIGTPTDTEAFF | TGTGCCAGCAGCGGGATCGGGACACCAACCGACACTGAAGCTTTCTTT
NA | TRBJ1-1 | TRBV2 | NA | CASIPGRGNTEAFF | TGTGCCAGCATTCCCGGGCGGGGCAACACTGAAGCTTTCTTT
NA | TRBJ2-5 | TRBV4-1 | TRBD2 | CASSQDIPTRLAGGPSQETQYF | TGCGCCAGCAGCCAAGATATTCCCACCCGACTAGCGGGGGGGCCGTCCCAAGAGACCCAGTACTTC
NA | TRBJ1-4 | TRBV6-6 | NA | CASSFRGPNEKLFF | TGTGCCAGCAGTTTTCGGGGTCCGAATGAAAAACTGTTTTTT
NA | TRBJ2-3 | TRBV9 | TRBD2 | CASSVTSGGGSTDTQYF | TGTGCCAGCAGCGTGACTAGCGGGGGGGGTAGCACAGATACGCAGTATTTT